These T cell receptor beta chains were read from a single sample in a study of follicular helper T cells after annual influenza vaccination. TCRdb's table, derived via immunoSEQ multiplex PCR, lists solely in-frame clones and lacks some. The sample consists of 13,000 or so clones, approximately 80% of them appearing once. The sample in question was CXCR5+ CD38- circulating T follicular helper cells from blood, obtained on the day of influenza vaccination. All receptors derive from an adult who received the influenza vaccine. The CDR3 runs from the conserved cysteine through the conserved F or W. The D gene is left open where the match is weak. Size is omitted from some rows. Given values are once, few, many or a class for expanded clones.

CASSKAGRGNQPQHF TGTGCCAGCAGCAAAGCAGGGAGGGGCAATCAGCCCCAGCATTTT TRBJ1-5 - TRBV21-1 -
CASSLWEGGGQDTQYF TGTGCCAGCAGTTTATGGGAGGGCGGGGGGCAAGATACGCAGTATTTT TRBJ2-3 TRBD2 TRBV28 -
CASIATGPDLF TGTGCCAGCATCGCGACAGGGCCAGATTTGTTC TRBJ1-2 TRBD1 TRBV27 -
CASKRLAGNQETQYF TGTGCCAGTAAGAGACTAGCGGGGAACCAAGAGACCCAGTACTTC TRBJ2-5 TRBD2 TRBV19 -
CSVGRDRGLAEAFF TGCAGCGTTGGCCGGGACAGGGGACTGGCTGAAGCTTTCTTT TRBJ1-1 TRBD1 TRBV29-1 -
CSVGQDHSGANVLTF TGCAGCGTTGGGCAGGACCACTCTGGGGCCAACGTCCTGACTTTC TRBJ2-6 - TRBV29-1 -
CASSQDIYGYTF TGCGCCAGCAGCCAGGACATCTATGGCTACACCTTC TRBJ1-2 - TRBV5-1 -
CASSPDSVRETQYF TGTGCCAGCAGTCCGGACAGCGTTCGGGAGACCCAGTACTTC TRBJ2-5 - TRBV7-6 few
CASSADRVGEAFF TGTGCCAGCAGCGCGGACAGGGTTGGTGAAGCTTTCTTT TRBJ1-1 TRBD1 TRBV7-2 once
CASSLLGAGNSPLHF TGTGCCAGCAGCTTGCTAGGGGCTGGGAATTCACCCCTCCACTTT TRBJ1-6 - TRBV5-8 -
CASSRGLAGGNSYEQYF TGTGCCAGCAGCCGGGGACTAGCGGGGGGTAATTCCTACGAGCAGTACTTC TRBJ2-7 TRBD2 TRBV4-2 few
CASTLSGGINEQYF TGCGCCAGCACCCTCAGCGGGGGGATCAACGAGCAGTACTTC TRBJ2-7 TRBD2 TRBV5-1 few
CASSAGGRTEAFF TGTGCCAGCAGCGCGGGGGGGCGAACTGAAGCTTTCTTT TRBJ1-1 - TRBV7-7 -
CASSPQASANYGYTF TGTGCCAGCAGCCCGCAGGCGTCAGCCAACTATGGCTACACCTTC TRBJ1-2 - TRBV7-2 -